This T cell receptor beta chain stems from a study of blood T cell repertoires in COVID-19. The wider study: PBMCs, B-cell-depleted T cells, or T cells provided the cDNA or gDNA that made up the material.

Some clones are missing from TCRdb's copy, which holds only in-frame ones; the method was immunoSEQ multiplex PCR. The sample yields about 30,000 clones, 75% to 90% seen once. This CDR3 region has 15 residues. The V gene lost 7 bases and the J gene lost 5 bases, with 21 bases spanning the gap. The germline gives CDR1 SQVTM, CDR2 ANQGSEA. This receptor was taken from a man aged 55 to 69 with active COVID-19. The V and J genes are TRBV29-1 and TRBJ2-1; weak D call: TRBD2 (6 bases). Sequencing was done on a sample of peripheral blood. The CDR3: CSALDRRGDHNEQFF. As DNA, the CDR3 is TGCAGCGCCCTGGACCGGCGCGGGGACCACAATGAGCAGTTCTTC.